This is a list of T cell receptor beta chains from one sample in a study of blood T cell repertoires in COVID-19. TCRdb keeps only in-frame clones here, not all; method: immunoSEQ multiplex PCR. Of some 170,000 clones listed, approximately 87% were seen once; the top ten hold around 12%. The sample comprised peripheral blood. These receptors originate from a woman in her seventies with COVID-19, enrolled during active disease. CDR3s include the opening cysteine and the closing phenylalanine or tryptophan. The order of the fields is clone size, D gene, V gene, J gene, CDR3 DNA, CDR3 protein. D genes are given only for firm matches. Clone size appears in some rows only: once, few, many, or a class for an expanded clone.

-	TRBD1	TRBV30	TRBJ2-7	TGTGCCTGGAGTACGAAGACAGGGGGAACGGTAGAGCAGTACTTC	CAWSTKTGGTVEQYF
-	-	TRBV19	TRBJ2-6	TGTGCCAGCTCCCCGAGCTCTGGGGCCAACGTCCTGACTTTC	CASSPSSGANVLTF
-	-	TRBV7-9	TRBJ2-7	TGTGCCAGCAGCCGGACAGACGAGCAGTACTTC	CASSRTDEQYF
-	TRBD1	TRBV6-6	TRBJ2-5	TGTGCCAGCAGGGACAGGGGGCCGGAGGAGACCCAGTACTTC	CASRDRGPEETQYF
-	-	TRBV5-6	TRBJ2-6	TGTGCCAGCAGCTTCCGGGGTTCTGGGGCCAACGTCCTGACTTTC	CASSFRGSGANVLTF
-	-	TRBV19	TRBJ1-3	TGTGCCAGTAGTATACAGGTCTCTGGAAACACCATATATTTT	CASSIQVSGNTIYF
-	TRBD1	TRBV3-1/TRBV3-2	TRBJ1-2	TGTGCCAGCAGCCAAGTTTGGACAGGGGGCGCAAATGGCTACACCTTC	CASSQVWTGGANGYTF
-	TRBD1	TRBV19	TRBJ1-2	TGTGCCAGTAGTCTTCGCTTACAGGGGCTGCTCTATGGCTACACCTTC	CASSLRLQGLLYGYTF
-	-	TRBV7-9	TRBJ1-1	TGTGCCAGCAGATTACGGGGTGACACTGAAGCTTTCTTT	CASRLRGDTEAFF
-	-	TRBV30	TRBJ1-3	TGTGCCTGGAGTAGGGGCCTGGATGGAAACACCATATATTTT	CAWSRGLDGNTIYF
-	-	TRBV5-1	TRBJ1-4	TGCGCCAGCAGCTCGACAGGATTTAATGAAAAACTGTTTTTT	CASSSTGFNEKLFF
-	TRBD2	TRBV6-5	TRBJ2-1	TGTGCCAGCAGGTTCGCCGGGACTAGCCCAGCAGGGCAGTTCTTC	CASRFAGTSPAGQFF
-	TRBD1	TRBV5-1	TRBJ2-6	TGCGCCAGCAGCTTTGACAGGGGGCTAAAAGGGGCCAACGTCCTGACTTTC	CASSFDRGLKGANVLTF
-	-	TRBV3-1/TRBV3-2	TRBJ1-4	TGTGCCAGCAGCCACAGGGGAATCGGGGAAAAACTGTTTTTT	CASSHRGIGEKLFF
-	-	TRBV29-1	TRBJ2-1	TGCAGCCTCAAAGGGGCGGCCGTCTACAATGAGCAGTTCTTC	CSLKGAAVYNEQFF
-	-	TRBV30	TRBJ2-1	TGTGCCTGGATCGGCGCGGGACGCAATGAGCAGTTCTTC	CAWIGAGRNEQFF
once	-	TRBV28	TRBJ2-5	TGTGCCAGCAGCCCGGGGGTTCGGGACGATGGACAAGAGACCCAGTACTTC	CASSPGVRDDGQETQYF
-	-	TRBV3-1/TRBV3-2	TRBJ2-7	TGTGCCAGCAGCCAAGGTCGGGGGTACGAGCAGTACTTC	CASSQGRGYEQYF
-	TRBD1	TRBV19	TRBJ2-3	TGTGCCAGTAACCCCGGGACAGGGAAGGCAGATACGCAGTATTTT	CASNPGTGKADTQYF
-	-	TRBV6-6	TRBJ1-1	TGTGCCAGCAGTTACGGCCCACCTAGTAACCCTGAAGCTTTCTTT	CASSYGPPSNPEAFF
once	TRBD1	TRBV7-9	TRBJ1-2	TGTGCCAGCAGCCCTGACAGGGGCGGCTACACCTTC	CASSPDRGGYTF
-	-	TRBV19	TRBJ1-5	TGTGCCAGTAGTATGGTAGGGGAAGGGAGCAATCAGCCCCAGCATTTT	CASSMVGEGSNQPQHF
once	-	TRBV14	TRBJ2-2	TGTGCCAGCAGTCGATCCCTAACAGGACCGAACACCGGGGAGCTGTTTTTT	CASSRSLTGPNTGELFF